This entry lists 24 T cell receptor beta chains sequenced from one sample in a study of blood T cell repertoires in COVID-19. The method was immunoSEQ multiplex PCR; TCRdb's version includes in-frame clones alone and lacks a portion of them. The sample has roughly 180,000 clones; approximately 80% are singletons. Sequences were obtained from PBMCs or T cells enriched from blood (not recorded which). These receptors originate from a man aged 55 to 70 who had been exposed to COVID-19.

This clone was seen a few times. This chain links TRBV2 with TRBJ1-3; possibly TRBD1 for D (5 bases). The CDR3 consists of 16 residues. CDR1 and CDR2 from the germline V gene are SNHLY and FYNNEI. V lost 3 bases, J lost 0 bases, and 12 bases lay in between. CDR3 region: CASSDYRSISGNTIYF. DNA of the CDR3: TGTGCCAGCAGTGACTACAGGTCGATCTCTGGAAACACCATATATTTT.

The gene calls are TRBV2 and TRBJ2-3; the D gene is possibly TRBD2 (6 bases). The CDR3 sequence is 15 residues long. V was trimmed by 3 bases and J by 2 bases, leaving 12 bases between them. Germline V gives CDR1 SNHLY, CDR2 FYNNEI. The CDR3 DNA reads TGTGCCAGCAGTGATCAACTGGACTACACAGATACGCAGTATTTT. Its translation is CASSDQLDYTDTQYF.

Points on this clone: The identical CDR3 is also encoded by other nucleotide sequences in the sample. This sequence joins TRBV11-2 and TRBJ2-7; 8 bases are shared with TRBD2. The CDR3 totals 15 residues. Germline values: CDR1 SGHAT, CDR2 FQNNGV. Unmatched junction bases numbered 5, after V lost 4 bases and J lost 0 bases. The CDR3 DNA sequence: TGTGCCAGCAGCTCACTTGCGGGAGGCTCCTACGAGCAGTACTTC. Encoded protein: CASSSLAGGSYEQYF.

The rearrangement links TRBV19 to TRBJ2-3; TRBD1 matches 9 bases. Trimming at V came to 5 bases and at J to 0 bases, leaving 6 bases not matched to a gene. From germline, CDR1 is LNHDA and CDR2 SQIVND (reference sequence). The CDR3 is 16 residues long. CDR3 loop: CASSGTGSFSTDTQYF. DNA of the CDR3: TGTGCCAGTAGTGGGACAGGGAGCTTTAGCACAGATACGCAGTATTTT.

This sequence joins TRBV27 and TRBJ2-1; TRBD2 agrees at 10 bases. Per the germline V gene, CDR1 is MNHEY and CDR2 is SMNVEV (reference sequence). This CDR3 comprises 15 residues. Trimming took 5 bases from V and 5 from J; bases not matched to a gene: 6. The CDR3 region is CASSPTSGPHNEQFF. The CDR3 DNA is TGTGCCAGCAGTCCGACTAGCGGGCCACACAATGAGCAGTTCTTC.

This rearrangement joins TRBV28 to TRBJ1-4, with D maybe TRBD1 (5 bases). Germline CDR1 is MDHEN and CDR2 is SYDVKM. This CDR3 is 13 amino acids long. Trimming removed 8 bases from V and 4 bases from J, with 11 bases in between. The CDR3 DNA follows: TGTGCCAGCCTGCAGGGCGGTAATGAAAAACTGTTTTTT. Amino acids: CASLQGGNEKLFF.

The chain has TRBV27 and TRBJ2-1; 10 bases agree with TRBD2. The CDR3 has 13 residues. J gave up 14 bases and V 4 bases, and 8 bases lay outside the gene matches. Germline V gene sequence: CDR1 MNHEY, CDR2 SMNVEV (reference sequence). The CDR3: CASSSAGGPGEFF. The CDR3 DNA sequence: TGTGCCAGCAGTTCAGCGGGAGGGCCGGGAGAGTTCTTC.

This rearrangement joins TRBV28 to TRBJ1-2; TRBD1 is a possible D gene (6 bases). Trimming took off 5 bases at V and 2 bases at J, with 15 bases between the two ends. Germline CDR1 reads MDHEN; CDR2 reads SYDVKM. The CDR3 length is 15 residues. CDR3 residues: CASSPGGQRNYGYTF. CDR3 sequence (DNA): TGTGCCAGCAGTCCTGGAGGACAGCGAAACTATGGCTACACCTTC.

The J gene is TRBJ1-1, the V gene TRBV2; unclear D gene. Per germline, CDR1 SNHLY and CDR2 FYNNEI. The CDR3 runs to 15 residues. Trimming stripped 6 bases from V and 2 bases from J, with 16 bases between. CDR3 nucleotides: TGTGCCAGCAGGGCCTTTGAAATGGCTAACACTGAAGCTTTCTTT. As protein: CASRAFEMANTEAFF.

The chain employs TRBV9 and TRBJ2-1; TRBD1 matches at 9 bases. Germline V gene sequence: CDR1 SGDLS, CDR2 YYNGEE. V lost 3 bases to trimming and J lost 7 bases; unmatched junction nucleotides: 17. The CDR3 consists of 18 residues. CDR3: CASSARDRVPTLGNEQFF. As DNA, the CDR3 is TGTGCCAGCAGCGCCCGGGACAGGGTTCCAACCCTGGGGAATGAGCAGTTCTTC.

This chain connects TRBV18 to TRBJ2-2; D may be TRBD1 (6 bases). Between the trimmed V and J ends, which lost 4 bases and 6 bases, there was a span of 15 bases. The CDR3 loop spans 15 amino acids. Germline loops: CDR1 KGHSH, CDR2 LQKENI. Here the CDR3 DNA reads TGTGCCAGCTCACGACTCGACAGGTCCCCCGGGGAGCTGTTTTTT. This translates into CASSRLDRSPGELFF.

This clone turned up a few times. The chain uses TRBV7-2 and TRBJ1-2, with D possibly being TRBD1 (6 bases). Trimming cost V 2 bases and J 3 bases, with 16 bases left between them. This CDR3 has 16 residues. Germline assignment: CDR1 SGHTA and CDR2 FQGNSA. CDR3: CASSLRPAGADYGYTF. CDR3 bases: TGTGCCAGCAGCTTAAGGCCCGCGGGGGCAGACTATGGCTACACCTTC.

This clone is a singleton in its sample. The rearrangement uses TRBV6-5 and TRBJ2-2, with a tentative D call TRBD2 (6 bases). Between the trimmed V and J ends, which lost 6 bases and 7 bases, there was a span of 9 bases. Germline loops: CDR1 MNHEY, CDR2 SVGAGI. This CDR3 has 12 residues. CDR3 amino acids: CASRGEVGELFF. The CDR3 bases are TGTGCCAGCAGAGGGGAGGTCGGGGAGCTGTTTTTT.

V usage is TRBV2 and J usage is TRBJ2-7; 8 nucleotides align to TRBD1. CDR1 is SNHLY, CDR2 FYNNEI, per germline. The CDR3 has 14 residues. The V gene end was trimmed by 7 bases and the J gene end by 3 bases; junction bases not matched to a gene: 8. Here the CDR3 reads CASKRQGPVYEQYF. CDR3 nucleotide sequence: TGTGCCAGCAAACGACAGGGGCCCGTCTACGAGCAGTACTTC.

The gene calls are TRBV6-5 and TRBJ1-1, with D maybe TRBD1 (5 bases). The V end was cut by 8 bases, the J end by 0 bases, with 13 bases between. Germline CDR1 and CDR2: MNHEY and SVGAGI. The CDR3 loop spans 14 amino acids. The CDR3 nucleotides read TGTGCCAGCTCCAGGGCAATAATGAACACTGAAGCTTTCTTT. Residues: CASSRAIMNTEAFF.

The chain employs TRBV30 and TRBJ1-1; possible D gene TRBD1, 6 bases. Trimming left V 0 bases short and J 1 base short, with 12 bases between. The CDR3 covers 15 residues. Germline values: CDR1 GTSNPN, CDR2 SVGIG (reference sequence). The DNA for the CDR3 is TGTGCCTGGAGTGTAGTTCAGGGGCCGAACACTGAAGCTTTCTTT. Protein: CAWSVVQGPNTEAFF.

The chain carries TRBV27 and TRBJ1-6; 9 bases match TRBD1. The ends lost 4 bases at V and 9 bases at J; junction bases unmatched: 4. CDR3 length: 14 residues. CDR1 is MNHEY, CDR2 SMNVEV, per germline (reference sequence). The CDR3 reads CASSYRDRASPLHF. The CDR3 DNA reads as TGTGCCAGCAGTTACCGGGACAGGGCTTCACCCCTCCACTTT.

CDR3 nucleotide sequence: TGTGCCAGCAGCTTTGACACCTCCGGGGAGCTGTTTTTT. Translation: CASSFDTSGELFF. This chain uses TRBV5-4 with TRBJ2-2; D not resolved. Germline-derived CDR1 and CDR2 are SGHNT and YYREEE (reference sequence). The CDR3 loop spans 13 amino acids. V was cut by 2 bases and J by 6 bases, with 8 bases left in between. The variable domain in full, completed from reference TRBV5-4 and TRBJ2-2, reads ETGVTQSPTHLIKTRGQQVTLRCSSQSGHNTVSWYQQALGQGPQFIFQYYREEENGRGNFPPRFSGLQFPNYSSELNVNALELDDSALYLCASSFDTSGELFFGEGSRLTVL.

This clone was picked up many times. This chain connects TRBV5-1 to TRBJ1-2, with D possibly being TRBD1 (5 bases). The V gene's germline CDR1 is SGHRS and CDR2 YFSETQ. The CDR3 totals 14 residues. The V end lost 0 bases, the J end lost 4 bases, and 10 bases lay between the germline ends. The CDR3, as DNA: TGCGCCAGCAGCTTGGAGGGGAGGAGCTATGGCTACACCTTC. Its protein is CASSLEGRSYGYTF.

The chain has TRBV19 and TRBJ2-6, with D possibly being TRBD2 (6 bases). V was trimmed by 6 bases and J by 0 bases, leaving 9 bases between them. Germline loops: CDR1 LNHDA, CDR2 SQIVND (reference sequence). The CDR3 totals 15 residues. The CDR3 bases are TGTGCCAGTAGACGGGAGATCTCTGGGGCCAACGTCCTGACTTTC. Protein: CASRREISGANVLTF.

Here the CDR3 DNA reads TGTGCCAGCCAGGGGGTGGTTCCCTACGAGCAGTACTTC. It yields the protein CASQGVVPYEQYF. The rearrangement joins TRBV2 to TRBJ2-7; TRBD1 matches at 7 bases. V was pared by 8 bases and J by 2 bases, with 6 bases of the junction left unmatched. There are 13 residues in the CDR3. Looked up from germline, CDR1 is SNHLY and CDR2 is FYNNEI. Full variable domain (remainder filled in from reference TRBV2 and TRBJ2-7): EPEVTQTPSHQVTQMGQEVILRCVPISNHLYFYWYRQILGQKVEFLVSFYNNEISEKSEIFDDQFSVERPDGSNFTLKIRSTKLEDSAMYFCASQGVVPYEQYFGPGTRLTVT.

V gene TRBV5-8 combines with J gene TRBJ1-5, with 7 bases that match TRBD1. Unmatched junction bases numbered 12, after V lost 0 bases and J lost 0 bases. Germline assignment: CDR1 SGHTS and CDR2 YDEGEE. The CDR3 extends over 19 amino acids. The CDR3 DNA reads TGTGCCAGCAGCTTGGCTAAGGGGGCAGGGGTCTATAGCAATCAGCCCCAGCATTTT. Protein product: CASSLAKGAGVYSNQPQHF.

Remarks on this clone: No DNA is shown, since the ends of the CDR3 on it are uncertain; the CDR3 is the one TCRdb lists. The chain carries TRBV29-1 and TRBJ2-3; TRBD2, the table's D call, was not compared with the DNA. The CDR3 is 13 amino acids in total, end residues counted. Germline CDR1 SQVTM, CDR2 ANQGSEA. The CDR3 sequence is CSVGRGSPPERYF.

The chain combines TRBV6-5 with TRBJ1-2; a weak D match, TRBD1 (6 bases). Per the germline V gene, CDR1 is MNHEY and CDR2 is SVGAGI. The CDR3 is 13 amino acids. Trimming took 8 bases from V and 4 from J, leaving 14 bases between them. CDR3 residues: CASEDRFLYGYTF. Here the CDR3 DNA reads TGTGCCAGCGAAGACAGGTTCCTCTATGGCTACACCTTC.